This paragraph covers one T cell receptor (beta chain) sequence. The repertoire was sequenced with immunoSEQ multiplex PCR; TCRdb's copy has only in-frame clones and lacks some. The table records roughly 55,000 clones, 92% of them present only once. The data were obtained in a study of control samples from healthy donors and cancer patients. Germline CDR1 reads SGHNT; CDR2 reads YENEEA. This CDR3 is built from 12 residues. The junction had 6 bases not matched to a gene; V was cut back by 7 bases and J by 9 bases. The specimen sequenced was PBMCs. This TCR derives from a middle-aged man with colorectal cancer. The chain recombines TRBV11-3 with TRBJ2-1; 7 nucleotides align to TRBD1. The CDR3 sequence is CASTPGTVEQFF. The CDR3 nucleotides read TGTGCCAGCACCCCAGGGACAGTTGAGCAGTTCTTC. Supplemented by reference TRBV11-3 and TRBJ2-1, the full variable domain reads EAGVVQSPRYKIIEKKQPVAFWCNPISGHNTLYWYLQNLGQGPELLIRYENEEAVDDSQLPKDRFSAERLKGVDSTLKIQPAELGDSAVYLCASTPGTVEQFFGPGTRLTVL.